The sequence of this T cell receptor beta chain was determined in a study of memory CD4+ T cells and cytomegalovirus serostatus. Study-wide points: Repertoires predicted CMV serostatus with median bootstrapped AUC of about 0.95.

Single viable CD3+CD4+CD8-CD45RO+ cells were sorted as the memory CD4+ T cells. On this clone itself: Its specificity is not known.

Per the study methods: After removing out-of-frame reads, over 2 million distinct TCRbeta sequences remained. Measured with immunoSEQ multiplex PCR; TCRdb has only the in-frame clones, and not every one. D and trimming were read from the DNA, whereas the V and J calls and clone size are those reported in that table. The table includes about 27,000 clones, 75% to 80% detected once. The TCR originated in an adult in good health and CMV-seronegative. The specimen sequenced was memory CD4+ T cells from blood.

CDR3 bases: TGTGCCAGCAGCCTTCAGGGGGGGAATTCACCCCTCCACTTT. It yields the protein CASSLQGGNSPLHF. The chain carries TRBV4-2 and TRBJ1-6, with 7 positions matching TRBD1. The germline V gene encodes CDR1 LGHNA and CDR2 YNFKEQ. This CDR3 has 14 amino acids. With V trimmed by 4 bases and J by 7 bases, 4 bases remained unmatched.